Only a few counts were recorded for the clone carrying this T cell receptor beta chain. The record originates from a study of T cells after yellow fever vaccination. The CDR3 loop spans 16 amino acids. V lost 0 bases and J lost 1, with 13 bases in between. The germline CDR1 and CDR2 sequences are SQVTM and ANQGSEA. TCRdb passed the 5' RACE reads through MiXCR, listing each CDR3 protein once. The sample lists under 600,000 distinct CDR3 sequences, just over 20% occurring once. The TCR sequence derives from a man between 18 and 35 years old who received the YFV17D yellow fever vaccine. This chain connects TRBV29-1 to TRBJ2-1; D call uncertain. The sequencing used PBMCs, collected less than 25 days after the first yellow fever vaccination. The CDR3 spells CSVEDRGRHSYNEQFF. As DNA, the CDR3 is TGCAGCGTTGAAGATCGCGGCCGGCATTCCTACAATGAGCAGTTCTTC.